The source of this T cell receptor (beta chain) is a study of blood T cell repertoires in COVID-19. Profiled with immunoSEQ multiplex PCR; TCRdb holds only in-frame clones, not every one. The data contain under 300,000 clones, approximately 91% of them singletons. Germline CDR1 and CDR2: SGHNT and YYREEE (reference sequence). The CDR3 has 17 amino acids. V shed 0 bases, J shed 7 bases, and the junction held 6 bases outside the gene matches. Participants' own reports of clinical history determined their cohort assignment. This TCR derives from a woman in her thirties or forties with acute COVID-19. The sample taken for sequencing was PBMCs or T cells enriched from blood (not recorded which). This chain uses TRBV5-4 with TRBJ1-6; 11 bases fit TRBD1. The CDR3 DNA sequence: TGTGCCAGCAGCTTGGAGATTGGACAGGGGGCGAATTCACCCCTCCACTTT. The encoded protein is CASSLEIGQGANSPLHF. The variable domain in full, with the rest retrieved from reference TRBV5-4 and TRBJ1-6, is ETGVTQSPTHLIKTRGQQVTLRCSSQSGHNTVSWYQQALGQGPQFIFQYYREEENGRGNFPPRFSGLQFPNYSSELNVNALELDDSALYLCASSLEIGQGANSPLHFGNGTRLTVT.